What follows are 21 T cell receptor beta chains derived from one specimen sequenced in a study of CD8+CD57+ T cells in acquired aplastic anemia. Profiling that covered TCR beta VDJ and CDR3 relied on genomic DNA as its template. Using its own MiXCR run on the reads, TCRdb lists one record per CDR3 protein. The sample has some 120,000 distinct CDR3 sequences, about 43% seen once; the top ten hold about 3%. Patients selected for sequencing had displayed CD8+CD57+ cell expansion by flow cytometry. Sequencing used sorted CD4+, CD8+, or CD8+CD57+ T cells (not recorded which) from PBMCs. The receptors were sampled from a human donor with aplastic anemia.

The chain employs TRBV7-8 and TRBJ2-3; D not certain. The V gene lost 5 bases and the J gene lost 5 bases, with 17 bases spanning the gap. Germline V gene data show CDR1 as SGHVS and CDR2 as FQNEAQ. CDR3 length: 15 amino acids. The CDR3 DNA is TGTGCCAGCAGCCCAGATAGGGCGGCGAGAGATACGCAGTATTTT. This codes for CASSPDRAARDTQYF.

V gene TRBV25-1 combines with J gene TRBJ2-7; TRBD1 matches 10 bases. Trimming cost V 2 bases and J 6 bases; bases outside gene matches: 10. CDR3 length equals 16 residues. The V gene's germline CDR1 is MGHDK and CDR2 SYGVNS. The CDR3 sequence is CASSEGQGGQGTEQYF. In nucleotides, the CDR3 is TGTGCCAGCAGTGAAGGACAGGGGGGACAGGGTACCGAGCAGTACTTC.

This chain joins TRBV7-8 and TRBJ2-7, with D hard to call. This CDR3 is 11 amino acids long. The ends were cut back, 5 bases at V and 5 bases at J, with 7 bases in the middle. Germline V gene lookup returns CDR1 SGHVS and CDR2 FQNEAQ. CDR3 nucleotides: TGTGCCAGCAGCAATGTAGACGAGCAGTACTTC. Its translation is CASSNVDEQYF.

The V gene is TRBV7-6, the J gene TRBJ2-1, with D perhaps matching TRBD1 or TRBD2 (5 bases each). The germline gives CDR1 SGHVS, CDR2 FNYEAQ. V shed 4 bases and J shed 8 bases, with 12 bases lying between them. CDR3 length: 13 amino acids. The CDR3: CASSSGTGDEQFF. CDR3 DNA: TGTGCCAGCAGCTCCGGGACGGGCGATGAGCAGTTCTTC. Using reference TRBV7-6 and TRBJ2-1 for the parts outside the CDR3, the full variable domain is GAGVSQSPRYKVTKRGQDVALRCDPISGHVSLYWYRQALGQGPEFLTYFNYEAQQDKSGLPNDRFSAERPEGSISTLTIQRTEQRDSAMYRCASSSGTGDEQFFGPGTRLTVL.

As to this clonotype: A much larger clone differs by one base, so this may be a read error. The chain recombines TRBV7-9 with TRBJ1-1, with D maybe TRBD1 (5 bases). Germline V gives CDR1 SEHNR, CDR2 FQNEAQ (reference sequence). The ends were cut back, 3 bases at V and 10 bases at J, with 18 bases in the middle. The CDR3 contains 14 residues. This chain's CDR3 is CASSLNRDGEGAFF. The CDR3 DNA reads as TGTGCCAGCAGCTTGAACCGGGACGGCGAAGGAGCTTTCTTT.

The rearrangement links TRBV15 to TRBJ2-7, with a possible D match to TRBD1 (6 bases). The CDR3 contains 14 residues. Germline V gene lookup returns CDR1 LNHNV and CDR2 YYDKDF (reference sequence). Between the trimmed V and J ends, which lost 1 base and 2 bases, there was a span of 9 bases. CDR3 DNA: TGTGCCACCAGCAGAGGGGACATTGCCTACGAGCAGTACTTC. Protein sequence: CATSRGDIAYEQYF. Full variable domain (rest looked up from reference TRBV15 and TRBJ2-7): DAMVIQNPRYQVTQFGKPVTLSCSQTLNHNVMYWYQQKSSQAPKLLFHYYDKDFNNEADTPDNFQSRRPNTSFCFLDIRSPGLGDTAMYLCATSRGDIAYEQYFGPGTRLTVT.

This chain joins TRBV10-2 and TRBJ1-2; TRBD1 agrees at 8 bases. From germline, CDR1 is WSHSY and CDR2 SAAADI. The CDR3 is 14 residues long. The V segment lost 1 base and the J segment 6 bases; nucleotides outside the gene matches: 4. The DNA of the CDR3 is TGCGCCAGCAGTGAGTACAGGGGGACAGATGGCTACACCTTC. Its translation: CASSEYRGTDGYTF.

This clonotype was found many times. This chain connects TRBV5-6 to TRBJ1-2; no firm D call. The CDR3 consists of 13 residues. Germline V gene lookup returns CDR1 SGHDT and CDR2 YYEEEE. V was clipped by 0 bases and J by 2 bases, with 5 bases between them. The CDR3 reads CASSLVQNYGYTF. CDR3 bases: TGTGCCAGCAGCTTGGTCCAAAACTATGGCTACACCTTC.

The rearrangement links TRBV19 to TRBJ2-1, with 13 bases lining up with TRBD2. The CDR3 spans 15 residues. The junction had 8 bases not matched to a gene; V was cut back by 7 bases and J by 8 bases. Germline CDR1 LNHDA, CDR2 SQIVND (reference sequence). The CDR3 coding sequence is TGTGCCAGTACCACGGGACTAGCGGGGCCGGATGAGCAGTTCTTC. It is translated as CASTTGLAGPDEQFF.

This clonotype was detected many times. The CDR3 bases are TGTGCCAGCAGCTCCGGTGAGGGCAATGAGCAGTTCTTC. Amino acid sequence: CASSSGEGNEQFF. The gene calls are TRBV7-7 and TRBJ2-1; weak D call: TRBD2 (5 bases). Per the germline V gene, CDR1 is SSHAT and CDR2 is FNYEAQ (reference sequence). Deletions cut 4 bases from V and 6 bases from J, with 10 bases between. The CDR3 extends over 13 amino acids.

The chain has TRBV25-1 and TRBJ2-6, with a tentative D call TRBD1 (5 bases). V was pared by 6 bases and J by 0 bases, with 15 bases between. Germline V gene sequence: CDR1 MGHDK, CDR2 SYGVNS. This CDR3 spans 17 amino acids. As DNA, the CDR3 is TGTGCCAGCAGGGGAATTGGACATCCCTCTGGGGCCAACGTCCTGACTTTC. It yields the protein CASRGIGHPSGANVLTF.

This clonotype has a count of ten or more. The chain is built from TRBV7-8 and TRBJ2-6; D is unresolved. CDR1 and CDR2 from the germline V gene are SGHVS and FQNEAQ. The CDR3 spans 16 residues. V was clipped by 5 bases and J by 0 bases, with 11 bases between them. The CDR3 loop is CASSVTRSSGANVLTF. CDR3 sequence (DNA): TGTGCCAGCAGCGTCACCAGGAGCTCTGGGGCCAACGTCCTGACTTTC.

This clonotype came up many times. The V gene is TRBV14, the J gene TRBJ2-5; D perhaps matches TRBD2 (5 bases). The CDR3 is 15 residues long. V lost 0 bases, J lost 2 bases, and 10 bases lay in between. CDR1 is SGHDN and CDR2 is FVKESK in the germline V gene. CDR3 bases: TGTGCCAGCAGCCAAGAACGGGGAAGACAAGAGACCCAGTACTTC. Protein sequence: CASSQERGRQETQYF. Combining the CDR3 with reference TRBV14 and TRBJ2-5 gives the whole variable domain EAGVTQFPSHSVIEKGQTVTLRCDPISGHDNLYWYRRVMGKEIKFLLHFVKESKQDESGMPNNRFLAERTGGTYSTLKVQPAELEDSGVYFCASSQERGRQETQYFGPGTRLLVL.

To note about this clonotype: One end of the junction fails to match germline, which may point to a read error. This chain links TRBV29-1 with TRBJ2-7; D is ambiguous. Germline V lookup: CDR1 SQVTM, CDR2 ANQGSEA. The CDR3 extends over 13 amino acids. The CDR3, as DNA: TGCAGCGTCGGAAGTTTGGCCTCCTACGGGCAGTACTTC. It translates to CSVGSLASYGQYF.

Turning to this clonotype: A much larger clone lies a single base off, so this may be a read error. The V gene is TRBV10-3, the J gene TRBJ2-3; 8 bases agree with TRBD2. The CDR3 sequence is 18 residues long. The germline V gene has CDR1 ENHRY and CDR2 SYGVKD. With 3 bases clipped from V and 6 bases from J, the junction kept 17 bases outside the gene matches. CDR3 residues: CAISDSRSSGEKIDTQYF. The CDR3 DNA sequence: TGTGCCATCAGTGACTCCCGGAGTAGCGGGGAAAAGATCGATACGCAGTATTTT.

The chain uses TRBV20-1 and TRBJ1-1; a possible D gene is TRBD1 (5 bases). This CDR3 is built from 13 residues. The V gene lost 3 bases and the J gene lost 3 bases, with 11 bases spanning the gap. In germline, CDR1 is DFQATT, CDR2 SNEGSKA (reference sequence). CDR3 sequence: CSASRGADTEAFF. CDR3 bases: TGCAGTGCTAGTCGGGGCGCCGACACTGAAGCTTTCTTT.

The chain has TRBV6-1 and TRBJ1-5; D is unclear. Trimming took off 6 bases at V and 5 bases at J, with 17 bases between the two ends. CDR1 and CDR2 from the germline V gene are MNHNS and SASEGT. This CDR3 contains 15 residues. CDR3 DNA: TGTGCCAGCAGGTTAAGGGAGAAACGAGATCAGCCCCAGCATTTT. Protein: CASRLREKRDQPQHF.

This clonotype was seen at least ten times. V gene TRBV9 combines with J gene TRBJ2-7, with 10 bases matching TRBD1. CDR3 size: 14 residues. CDR1 and CDR2 from the germline V gene are SGDLS and YYNGEE. The junction had 3 bases not matched to a gene; V was cut back by 2 bases and J by 4 bases. CDR3 DNA sequence: TGTGCCAGCAGCGTCCCGGGACAGGGGTACGAGCAGTACGTC. Translation: CASSVPGQGYEQYV.

At least ten counts were recorded for this clonotype. The rearrangement links TRBV20-1 to TRBJ1-2, with TRBD1 as a possible D gene (5 bases). CDR1 and CDR2 (germline): DFQATT, SNEGSKA (reference sequence). The CDR3 runs to 14 residues. V was trimmed by 4 bases and J by 7 bases, leaving 19 bases between them. As DNA, the CDR3 is TGCAGTGCTACCGGGGGAGGGGAGAGTGGTGGCTACACCTTC. It encodes CSATGGGESGGYTF.

In this sample, this clonotype turned up once. This rearrangement joins TRBV10-3 to TRBJ2-3, with 7 bases identical to TRBD1. The CDR3 length is 12 residues. V shed 4 bases, J shed 6 bases, and the junction held 1 base outside the gene matches. Per germline, CDR1 ENHRY and CDR2 SYGVKD. This CDR3 reads CAISVQGDTQYF. In DNA form, the CDR3 reads TGTGCCATCAGTGTACAGGGGGATACGCAGTATTTT.

The genes are TRBV19 and TRBJ1-2, with no clear D. Trimming pared 3 bases from V and 0 bases from J, leaving 14 bases between. CDR3 length: 16 residues. Germline assignment: CDR1 LNHDA and CDR2 SQIVND (reference sequence). The CDR3 spells CASSMKGRATNYGYTF. The CDR3, as DNA: TGTGCCAGTAGTATGAAAGGTAGAGCTACTAACTATGGCTACACCTTC.